These T cell receptor beta chains were read from a single sample in a study of T cell repertoires in cytomegalovirus infection. TCRdb reanalysed the reads using MiXCR and keeps one entry per CDR3 protein. In the table there are approximately 130,000 distinct CDR3 sequences, 7% to 9.5% of which are singletons. Material: PBMCs. All receptors derive from a human donor in good health (CMV status not recorded). Some clones in this sample may be carry-over from other donors' samples. Each CDR3 is given with its conserved first and last residue. Each record gives: V gene, D gene, J gene, clone size, CDR3 DNA, CDR3 protein. A D gene is named only where the DNA matches it firmly. The size field is filled for only some rows; it gives once, few, many or a size class.

TRBV3-1	-	TRBJ2-1	-	TGTGCCAGCAGCCTAGGTTCCAATGAGCAGTTCTTC	CASSLGSNEQFF
TRBV19	-	TRBJ1-2	many	TGTGCCAGTAGTTCCCGGGGCCTGCCCGACTATGGCTACACCTTC	CASSSRGLPDYGYTF
TRBV2	-	TRBJ2-3	many	TGTGCCAGCAGTGAAGCAATCCTAGCCCCAAACACAGATACGCAGTATTTT	CASSEAILAPNTDTQYF
TRBV20-1	-	TRBJ2-1	-	TGCAGTGCCACCGCCAGCGAGCAGTTCTTC	CSATASEQFF
TRBV7-8	TRBD2	TRBJ2-5	many	TGTGCCAGCAGCTCGACTAGCGGGTTACAAGAGACCCAGTACTTC	CASSSTSGLQETQYF
TRBV7-2	-	TRBJ1-2	many	TGTGCCAGCAGCACCTCGGGGTATGGCTACACCTTC	CASSTSGYGYTF
TRBV7-2	-	TRBJ1-4	many	TGTGCCAGCAGCTCCTACTGGGGTGAAAAACTGTTTTTT	CASSSYWGEKLFF
TRBV2	-	TRBJ2-7	-	TGTGCCAGCAGTGTCTTGGGGTCTTGGCTCGAGCAGTACTTC	CASSVLGSWLEQYF
TRBV2	-	TRBJ2-7	few	TGTGCCAGCAGTGAATACGGGGGCTCCTCCTCCTACGAGCAGTACTTC	CASSEYGGSSSYEQYF
TRBV7-2	-	TRBJ1-1	many	TGTGCCAGCAGCCAATCTCTCATGAACACTGAAGCTTTCTTT	CASSQSLMNTEAFF
TRBV30	-	TRBJ2-7	-	TGTGCCTGGAGTGTACTAACGACGGGGGAGCAGTACTTC	CAWSVLTTGEQYF
TRBV28	-	TRBJ1-4	many	TGTGCCAGCAGTTCCCCCCAATTACTGTTTTTT	CASSSPQLLFF
TRBV7-9	TRBD1	TRBJ2-2	-	TGTGCCAGCAGGTCGTCCCCCGACAGGGTTTGGAACACCGGGGAGCTGTTTTTT	CASRSSPDRVWNTGELFF
TRBV28	TRBD1	TRBJ2-7	many	TGTGCCAGCAGTTCCACAGGGACAGTCGGCCACGAGCAGTACTTC	CASSSTGTVGHEQYF
TRBV23-1	TRBD2	TRBJ2-3	few	TGCGCCAGCAACCCCAAGCGGGGGTCAGATACGCAGTATTTT	CASNPKRGSDTQYF
TRBV2	TRBD1	TRBJ2-1	few	TGTGCCACCTCGAGGGACAGCTCCTACAATGAGCAGTTCTTC	CATSRDSSYNEQFF
TRBV7-8	TRBD1	TRBJ2-3	many	TGTGCCAGCAGCCCCCGGGACAGGGGGTCAGATACGCAGTATTTT	CASSPRDRGSDTQYF
TRBV6-5	-	TRBJ1-6	many	TGTGCCAGCAGTTACCTAAATTCACCCCTCCACTTT	CASSYLNSPLHF
TRBV9	-	TRBJ1-1	many	TGTGCCAGCAGCGTAGGAGCGAACACTGAAGCTTTCTTT	CASSVGANTEAFF
TRBV12-3/TRBV12-4	TRBD1	TRBJ2-1	many	TGTGCCAGCAGTTTAGGACAGGGAGAGCAGTTCTTC	CASSLGQGEQFF
TRBV28	TRBD1	TRBJ1-2	many	TGTGCCAGCAGTTTCATCCCGGGACAGGGAGGTCCTAACTATGGCTACACCTTC	CASSFIPGQGGPNYGYTF
TRBV7-3	TRBD1	TRBJ1-2	many	TGTGCCAGCAGCTTAACGGCCCAGGGGGCCGGTGGCTACACCTTC	CASSLTAQGAGGYTF
TRBV19	-	TRBJ1-5	-	TGTGCCAGTAGTGCGGGGTTGGGAGGAGGCAATCAGCCCCAGCATTTT	CASSAGLGGGNQPQHF
TRBV5-6	TRBD2	TRBJ2-1	few	TGTGCCAGCAGCTTAATTTGGCGGGGGGGCCATGAGCAGTTCTTC	CASSLIWRGGHEQFF
TRBV12-3/TRBV12-4	-	TRBJ1-4	many	TGTGCCAGCAGATTGAGGCAGACTAATGAAAAACTGTTTTTT	CASRLRQTNEKLFF
TRBV7-9	TRBD1	TRBJ2-7	many	TGTGCCAGCAGCTCACCCGACAGGGCCTACGAGCAGTACTTC	CASSSPDRAYEQYF